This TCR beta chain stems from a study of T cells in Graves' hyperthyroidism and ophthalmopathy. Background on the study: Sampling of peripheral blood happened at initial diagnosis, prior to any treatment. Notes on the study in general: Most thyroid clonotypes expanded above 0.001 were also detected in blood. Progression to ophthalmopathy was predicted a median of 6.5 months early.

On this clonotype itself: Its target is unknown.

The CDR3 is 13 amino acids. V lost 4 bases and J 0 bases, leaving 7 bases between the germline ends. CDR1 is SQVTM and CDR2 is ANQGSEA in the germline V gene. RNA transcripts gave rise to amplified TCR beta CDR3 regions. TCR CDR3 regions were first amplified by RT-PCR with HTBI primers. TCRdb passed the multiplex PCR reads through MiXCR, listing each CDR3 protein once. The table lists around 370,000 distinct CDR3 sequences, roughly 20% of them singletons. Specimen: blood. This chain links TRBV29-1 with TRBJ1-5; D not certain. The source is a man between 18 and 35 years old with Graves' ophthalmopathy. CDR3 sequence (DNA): TGCAGCGTTGCAGGTAATAGCAATCAGCCCCAGCATTTT. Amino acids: CSVAGNSNQPQHF.